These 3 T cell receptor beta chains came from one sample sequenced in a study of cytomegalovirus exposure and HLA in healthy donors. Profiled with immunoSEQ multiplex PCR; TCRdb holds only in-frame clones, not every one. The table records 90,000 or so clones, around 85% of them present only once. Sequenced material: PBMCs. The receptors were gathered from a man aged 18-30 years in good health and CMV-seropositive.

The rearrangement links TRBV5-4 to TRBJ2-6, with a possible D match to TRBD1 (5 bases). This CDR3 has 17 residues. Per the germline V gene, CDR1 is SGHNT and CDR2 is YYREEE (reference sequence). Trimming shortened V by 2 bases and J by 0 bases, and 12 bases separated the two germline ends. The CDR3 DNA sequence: TGTGCCAGCAGCTTACAGGTTTTAGGCTCTGGGGCCAACGTCCTGACTTTC. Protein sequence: CASSLQVLGSGANVLTF.

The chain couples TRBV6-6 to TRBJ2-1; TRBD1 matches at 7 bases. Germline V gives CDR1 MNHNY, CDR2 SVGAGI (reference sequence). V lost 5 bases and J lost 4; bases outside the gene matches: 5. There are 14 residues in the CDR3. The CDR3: CASSNPTGYNEQFF. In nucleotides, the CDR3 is TGTGCCAGCAGTAACCCGACAGGGTACAATGAGCAGTTCTTC.

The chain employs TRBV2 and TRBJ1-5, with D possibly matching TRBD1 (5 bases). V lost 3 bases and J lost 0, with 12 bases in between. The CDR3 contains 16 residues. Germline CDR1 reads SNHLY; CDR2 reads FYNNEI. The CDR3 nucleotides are TGTGCCAGCAGTGAGGCCCAGGGATTTAGCAATCAGCCCCAGCATTTT. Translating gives CASSEAQGFSNQPQHF.